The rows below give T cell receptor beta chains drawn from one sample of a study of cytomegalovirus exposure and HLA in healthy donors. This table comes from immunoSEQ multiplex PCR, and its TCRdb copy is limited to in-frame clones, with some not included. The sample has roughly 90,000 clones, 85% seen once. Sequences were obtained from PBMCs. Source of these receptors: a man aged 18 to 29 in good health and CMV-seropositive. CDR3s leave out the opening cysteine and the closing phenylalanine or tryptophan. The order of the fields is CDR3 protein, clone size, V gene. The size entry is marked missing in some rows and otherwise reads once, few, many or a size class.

cdr3_aa: ASSPGGLVEH; clone_size: NA; v_call: TRBV7-3
cdr3_aa: ASSVAGGLQETQY; clone_size: NA; v_call: TRBV9
cdr3_aa: ASSSGQGGQPQH; clone_size: NA; v_call: TRBV6-5
cdr3_aa: ASSLTAGANTGELF; clone_size: NA; v_call: TRBV7-8
cdr3_aa: AWSVPREGTDTQY; clone_size: NA; v_call: TRBV30
cdr3_aa: ASRGVGEREMGETQY; clone_size: NA; v_call: TRBV5-1
cdr3_aa: ASSPNSIDGYT; clone_size: NA; v_call: TRBV18
cdr3_aa: ASSPRAGGANVLT; clone_size: NA; v_call: TRBV2
cdr3_aa: ASRRTTGLDQPQH; clone_size: NA; v_call: TRBV2
cdr3_aa: AISELAGEGEQY; clone_size: once; v_call: TRBV10-3
cdr3_aa: ASSETGMNTEAF; clone_size: NA; v_call: TRBV13
cdr3_aa: SAISGQGSSNTGELF; clone_size: NA; v_call: TRBV29-1
cdr3_aa: ASSQGTVGEQY; clone_size: NA; v_call: TRBV19
cdr3_aa: ASSLAHRPVNTEAF; clone_size: NA; v_call: TRBV11-3
cdr3_aa: ASRDYETQY; clone_size: NA; v_call: TRBV19
cdr3_aa: ASRGAQGLMNTEAF; clone_size: NA; v_call: TRBV27
cdr3_aa: ASSQGFGTAHNEKLF; clone_size: NA; v_call: TRBV14
cdr3_aa: ASSLGVRQGTGELF; clone_size: NA; v_call: TRBV5-4
cdr3_aa: ASRDRGSTNEKLF; clone_size: NA; v_call: TRBV6-6
cdr3_aa: ASSVPSSTGELF; clone_size: NA; v_call: TRBV28
cdr3_aa: ASRVGQSYGYT; clone_size: NA; v_call: TRBV2
cdr3_aa: ASSPDRLAGVPRGTDTQY; clone_size: NA; v_call: TRBV13
cdr3_aa: ASSFLQGADEQF; clone_size: NA; v_call: TRBV7-9
cdr3_aa: ASSGLEGDEQF; clone_size: NA; v_call: TRBV5-4
cdr3_aa: ASSLRDRGLNEQF; clone_size: NA; v_call: TRBV6-5
cdr3_aa: ASSLMTSGSNEQF; clone_size: NA; v_call: TRBV7-2
cdr3_aa: AWNAGVLYNEQF; clone_size: NA; v_call: TRBV30
cdr3_aa: ASSGILGSSMDYEQY; clone_size: NA; v_call: TRBV5-1
cdr3_aa: ASSLGTGVSGANVLT; clone_size: NA; v_call: TRBV5-6
cdr3_aa: ASRGGGLSAQETQY; clone_size: NA; v_call: TRBV5-4
cdr3_aa: ASSDRTGGDTEAF; clone_size: once; v_call: TRBV9
cdr3_aa: ASSPAGGLMNTEAF; clone_size: NA; v_call: TRBV7-9
cdr3_aa: ASSQDGNQPQH; clone_size: once; v_call: TRBV6-1
cdr3_aa: ASSLVRGYNEQF; clone_size: NA; v_call: TRBV28
cdr3_aa: AISEEGQGRRGGTGELF; clone_size: NA; v_call: TRBV10-3
cdr3_aa: ATSRGAYQGGDYGYT; clone_size: once; v_call: TRBV15
cdr3_aa: ASSLGLAGGDLGETQY; clone_size: NA; v_call: TRBV11-3
cdr3_aa: ASSVDGRGSTDTQY; clone_size: NA; v_call: TRBV9
cdr3_aa: ASSQQVSYEQY; clone_size: NA; v_call: TRBV14
cdr3_aa: ASSLDLNQPQH; clone_size: few; v_call: TRBV11-2
cdr3_aa: ASSRDSLYGYT; clone_size: few; v_call: TRBV2
cdr3_aa: ASSESNWSQGYGYT; clone_size: many; v_call: TRBV10-1
cdr3_aa: ASSLGLTGVEQY; clone_size: NA; v_call: TRBV7-2
cdr3_aa: ASSDRADTEAF; clone_size: NA; v_call: TRBV7-9
cdr3_aa: ASSELAGSYNEQF; clone_size: NA; v_call: TRBV6-4
cdr3_aa: ASTTPAPSGAYEQY; clone_size: NA; v_call: TRBV28
cdr3_aa: ASSLRDRSYT; clone_size: few; v_call: TRBV11-3
cdr3_aa: ASSLGPQGGNEQF; clone_size: NA; v_call: TRBV5-4
cdr3_aa: ASSLQVPSYNEQF; clone_size: NA; v_call: TRBV18